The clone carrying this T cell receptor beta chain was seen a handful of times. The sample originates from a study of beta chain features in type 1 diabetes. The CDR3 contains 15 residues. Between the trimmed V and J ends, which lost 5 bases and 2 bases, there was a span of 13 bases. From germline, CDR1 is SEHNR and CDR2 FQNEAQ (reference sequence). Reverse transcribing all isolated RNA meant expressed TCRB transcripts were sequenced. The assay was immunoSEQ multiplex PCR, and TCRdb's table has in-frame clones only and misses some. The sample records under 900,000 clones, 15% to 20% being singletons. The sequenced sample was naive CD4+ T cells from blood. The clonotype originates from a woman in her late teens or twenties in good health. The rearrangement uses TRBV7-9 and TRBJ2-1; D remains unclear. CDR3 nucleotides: TGTGCCAGCAGCACAAACTGGGCCCCCTACAATGAGCAGTTCTTC. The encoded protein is CASSTNWAPYNEQFF.